This is a list of T cell receptor beta chains from one sample in a study of vaccination and CD4 T cells after COVID-19. Their antigens remain unidentified. TCRdb used MiXCR to reprocess the PCR reads, holding one entry per CDR3 protein. In the table there are thousands of distinct CDR3 sequences, about 41% of which are singletons. Sequenced: CD4+ T cells from blood, cultured in vitro. The origin of the receptors is a human donor in good health. The CDR3 runs from the conserved cysteine through the conserved F or W. The D gene is left open where the match is weak. Clone size, where shown, is once, few, many, or a class for clones that have expanded.

V	J	D	size	DNA	CDR3
TRBV27	TRBJ2-3	.	.	TGTGCCAGCAGTCCCTATGGCACAGATACGCAGTATTTT	CASSPYGTDTQYF
TRBV6-1	TRBJ1-1	.	.	TGTGCCAGCAAAAGGGACCCGAACACTGAAGCTTTCTTT	CASKRDPNTEAFF
TRBV19	TRBJ1-1	.	few	TGTGCCAGTAGTCCGCACACCTTGAACACTGAAGCTTTCTTT	CASSPHTLNTEAFF
TRBV4-1	TRBJ2-7	.	once	TGCGCCAGCAGCGGCCGGGACACCCTCCTCTACGAGCAGTACTTC	CASSGRDTLLYEQYF
TRBV5-3	TRBJ1-5	TRBD1	.	TGTGCCAGAAGCTTGGACAGGGGGAGTGTCAATCAGCCCCAGCATTTT	CARSLDRGSVNQPQHF
TRBV2	TRBJ2-7	TRBD1	.	TGTGCCAGCAGTGCGACAGGGAAGTACGAGCAGTACTTC	CASSATGKYEQYF
TRBV6-1	TRBJ2-5	.	.	TGTGCCAGCAGTAATAGGGACTCTCCCTCGGAGACCCAGTACTTC	CASSNRDSPSETQYF
TRBV15	TRBJ2-2	.	few	TGTGCCACCAGCAGATCCCTAGAAACGAACACCGGGGAGCTGTTTTTT	CATSRSLETNTGELFF
TRBV6-1	TRBJ1-2	TRBD1	.	TGTGCCAGCAGACCGCGGGGGACAGGGGTAGAGCGTGGCTACACCTTC	CASRPRGTGVERGYTF
TRBV11-2	TRBJ1-2	.	.	TGTGCCAGCAGCTCAATCAGGAAATCTAACTATGGCTACACCTTC	CASSSIRKSNYGYTF
TRBV6-5	TRBJ1-1	.	.	TGTGCCAGCAGTTACGTATCTGGTGAAGCTTTCTTT	CASSYVSGEAFF
TRBV11-2	TRBJ2-3	TRBD2	.	TGTGCCAGCAAGCTCCTTCGGGGGGGAAAGGTCACAGATACGCAGTATTTT	CASKLLRGGKVTDTQYF
TRBV20-1	TRBJ1-5	TRBD1	.	TGCAGTGCTAGATTGCAGGGGGCTCAGCCCCAGCATTTT	CSARLQGAQPQHF
TRBV20-1	TRBJ1-1	.	few	TGCAGTGCTAGACGGACAGAAAATGAAGCTTTCTTT	CSARRTENEAFF
TRBV12-3/TRBV12-4	TRBJ1-1	.	.	TGTGCCAGCAGCAGCAGGGGGAACACTGAAGCTTTCTTT	CASSSRGNTEAFF
TRBV28	TRBJ1-1	.	.	TGTGCCAGCTACTTATCGGGCACTGAAGCTTTCTTT	CASYLSGTEAFF
TRBV30	TRBJ1-1	.	.	TGTGCCTGGAGTGTAATCCGGAACACTGAAGCTTTCTTT	CAWSVIRNTEAFF
TRBV12-3/TRBV12-4	TRBJ2-7	.	.	TGTGCCAGCACCAATCGGGGCGAGCAGTACTTC	CASTNRGEQYF
TRBV7-9	TRBJ1-1	.	few	TGTGCCAGCAGCTTAGCGCAAGTGAACACTGAAGCTTTCTTT	CASSLAQVNTEAFF
TRBV10-3	TRBJ1-6	.	few	TGTGCCATCAGCATCCTTAGCTCCTATAATTCACCCCTCCACTTT	CAISILSSYNSPLHF
TRBV7-2	TRBJ2-1	TRBD2	few	TGTGCCAGCAGCTTCTCTAGCGGGGGGGGTAACAATGAGCAGTTCTTC	CASSFSSGGGNNEQFF
TRBV27	TRBJ1-2	TRBD1	few	TGTGCCAGCAGTTTATCGCTCAGGGGGGACTATGGCTACACCTTC	CASSLSLRGDYGYTF
TRBV6-5	TRBJ1-1	.	.	TGTGCCAGCAGTTACGACGGGGGGGAGACTGAAGCTTTCTTT	CASSYDGGETEAFF
TRBV7-2	TRBJ2-5	.	.	TGTGCCAGCAGCCGTAGCGGACAAGAGACCCAGTACTTC	CASSRSGQETQYF
TRBV10-2	TRBJ1-5	.	.	TGCGCCAGCAGTGCATGGGCAGGGGAGAATCAGCCCCAGCATTTT	CASSAWAGENQPQHF
TRBV20-1	TRBJ2-5	TRBD1	.	TGCAGTTCGGGACAGAAAGAGACCCAGTACTTC	CSSGQKETQYF
TRBV6-5	TRBJ1-6	.	.	TGTGCCAGCAGTTTTTGGAGGGATTCACCCCTCCACTTT	CASSFWRDSPLHF
TRBV7-8	TRBJ2-1	.	.	TGTGCCAGCAGCTTAGTCCCGGCCCAGGGGGGCGAGCAGTTCTTC	CASSLVPAQGGEQFF
TRBV7-9	TRBJ2-1	.	.	TGTGCCAGCCCCCTTCCGGGAGAAACCTACAATGAGCAGTTCTTC	CASPLPGETYNEQFF
TRBV5-1	TRBJ1-2	.	.	TGCGCCAGCAGCTTGGACAGGGACGGCTACACCTTC	CASSLDRDGYTF
TRBV15	TRBJ2-5	TRBD2	.	TGTGCCACCAGCAGAGTCGGGGGGGAGACCCAGTGCTTC	CATSRVGGETQCF
TRBV6-1	TRBJ2-1	.	.	TGTGCCAGCAAATATAGGGGGGGGGAGCAGTTCTTC	CASKYRGGEQFF